Described below is a single T cell receptor beta chain sequence and its context. What it binds is unknown. The same CDR3 arises from other DNA sequences in this sample as well. The data originate from a study of siplizumab effects on memory and regulatory T cells. The CDR3 is 14 residues long. Trimming stripped 0 bases from V and 5 bases from J, with 10 bases between. CDR1 and CDR2 (germline): MNHEY, SVGAGI. Sequencing was performed with immunoSEQ multiplex PCR; in TCRdb, only in-frame clones are kept and a portion is missing. The data hold approximately 100,000 clones, with roughly 94% observed a single time. Study-level results: Major contributors to the alloresponse seemed to be naive T cells, which also appeared more diverse than memory cells.

This sequence originates from a human donor in good health. The rearrangement uses TRBV6-5 and TRBJ2-5; D is unresolved. Sequenced input: non-Treg CD4+ T cells sorted from blood. The CDR3 nucleotides read TGTGCCAGCAGTTACTCCGGTTTGTTGGAGACCCAGTACTTC. Its protein product is CASSYSGLLETQYF.